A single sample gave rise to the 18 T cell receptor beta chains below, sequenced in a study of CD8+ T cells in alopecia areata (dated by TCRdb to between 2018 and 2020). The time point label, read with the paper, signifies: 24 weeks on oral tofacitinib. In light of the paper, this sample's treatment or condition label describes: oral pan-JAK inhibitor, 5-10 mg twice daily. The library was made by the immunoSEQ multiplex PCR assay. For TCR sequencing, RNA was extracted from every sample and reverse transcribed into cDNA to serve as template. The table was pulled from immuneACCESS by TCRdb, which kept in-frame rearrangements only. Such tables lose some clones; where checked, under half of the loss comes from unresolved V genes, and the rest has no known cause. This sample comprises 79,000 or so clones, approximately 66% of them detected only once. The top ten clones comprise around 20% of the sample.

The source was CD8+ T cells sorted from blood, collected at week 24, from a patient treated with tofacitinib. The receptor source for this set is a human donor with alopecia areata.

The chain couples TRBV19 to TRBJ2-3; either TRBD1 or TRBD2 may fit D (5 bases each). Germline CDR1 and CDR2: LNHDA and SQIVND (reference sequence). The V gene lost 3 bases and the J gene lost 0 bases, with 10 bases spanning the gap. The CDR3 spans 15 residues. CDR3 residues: CASSMGPRSTDTQYF. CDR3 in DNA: TGTGCCAGTAGTATGGGACCCCGGAGCACAGATACGCAGTATTTT.

The CDR3 coding sequence is TGTGCCAGCAGCGAACAGGGAATCACTGAAGCTTTCTTT. This gives the protein CASSEQGITEAFF. The chain is built from TRBV7-8 and TRBJ1-1; a possible D gene is TRBD1 (6 bases). The CDR3 has 13 amino acids. Germline CDR1 and CDR2: SGHVS and FQNEAQ. Between the trimmed V and J ends, which lost 5 bases and 4 bases, there was a span of 11 bases.

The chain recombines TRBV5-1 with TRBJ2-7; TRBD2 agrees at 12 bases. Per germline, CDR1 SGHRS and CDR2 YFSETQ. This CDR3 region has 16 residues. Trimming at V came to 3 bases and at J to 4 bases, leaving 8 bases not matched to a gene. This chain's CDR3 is CASSSGRLAGAYEQYF. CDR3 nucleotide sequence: TGCGCCAGCAGCTCCGGTCGACTAGCGGGGGCTTACGAGCAGTACTTC.

CDR3 sequence (DNA): TGTGCCAGCAGTTTAGGTGGCGCGGGACAAGAAGATACGCAGTATTTT. It yields the protein CASSLGGAGQEDTQYF. The V gene is TRBV28, the J gene TRBJ2-3; TRBD1 or TRBD2 may be the D gene (6 bases each). The CDR3 extends over 16 amino acids. Trimming removed 2 bases at V and 5 bases at J, with 17 bases between. Germline assignment: CDR1 MDHEN and CDR2 SYDVKM.

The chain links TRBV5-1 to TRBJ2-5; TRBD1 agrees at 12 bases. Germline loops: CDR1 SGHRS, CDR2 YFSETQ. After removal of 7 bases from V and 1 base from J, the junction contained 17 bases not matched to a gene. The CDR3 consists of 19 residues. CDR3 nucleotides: TGCGCCAGCCCCGACCCGGGACAGGGGGCTAGGGGGCCCCAAGAGACCCAGTACTTC. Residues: CASPDPGQGARGPQETQYF. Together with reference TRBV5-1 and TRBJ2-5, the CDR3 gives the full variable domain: KAGVTQTPRYLIKTRGQQVTLSCSPISGHRSVSWYQQTPGQGLQFLFEYFSETQRNKGNFPGRFSGRQFSNSRSEMNVSTLELGDSALYLCASPDPGQGARGPQETQYFGPGTRLLVL.

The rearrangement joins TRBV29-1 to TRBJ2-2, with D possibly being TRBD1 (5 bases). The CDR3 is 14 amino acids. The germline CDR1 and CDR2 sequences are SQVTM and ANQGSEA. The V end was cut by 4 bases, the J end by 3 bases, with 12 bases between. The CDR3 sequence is CSVGRVADTGELFF. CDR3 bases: TGCAGCGTTGGCAGGGTTGCGGACACCGGGGAGCTGTTTTTT.

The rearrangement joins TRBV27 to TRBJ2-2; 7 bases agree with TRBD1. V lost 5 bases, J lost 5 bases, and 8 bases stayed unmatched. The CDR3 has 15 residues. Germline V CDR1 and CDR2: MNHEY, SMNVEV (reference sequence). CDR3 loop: CASSPGGGLTGELFF. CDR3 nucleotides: TGTGCCAGCAGTCCAGGGGGTGGGTTAACCGGGGAGCTGTTTTTT.

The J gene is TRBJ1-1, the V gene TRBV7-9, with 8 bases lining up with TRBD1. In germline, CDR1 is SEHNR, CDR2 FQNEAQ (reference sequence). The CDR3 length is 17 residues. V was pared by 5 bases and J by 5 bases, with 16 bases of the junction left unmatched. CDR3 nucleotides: TGTGCCAGCAGCCAGACAAGCACAGGGGGAAAGGGAACTGAAGCTTTCTTT. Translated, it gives CASSQTSTGGKGTEAFF.

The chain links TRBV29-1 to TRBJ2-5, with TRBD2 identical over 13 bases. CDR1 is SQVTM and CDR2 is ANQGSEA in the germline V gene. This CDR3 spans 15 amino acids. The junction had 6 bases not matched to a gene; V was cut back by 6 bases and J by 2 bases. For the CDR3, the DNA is TGCAGCGTGGACCGGACTAGCGGGGGACAAGAGACCCAGTACTTC. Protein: CSVDRTSGGQETQYF.

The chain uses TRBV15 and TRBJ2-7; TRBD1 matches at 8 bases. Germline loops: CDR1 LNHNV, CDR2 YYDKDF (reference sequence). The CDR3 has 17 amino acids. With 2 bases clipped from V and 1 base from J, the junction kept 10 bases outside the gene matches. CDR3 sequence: CATSRTWGQGASYEQYF. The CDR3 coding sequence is TGTGCCACCAGCAGAACCTGGGGGCAGGGGGCATCCTACGAGCAGTACTTC.

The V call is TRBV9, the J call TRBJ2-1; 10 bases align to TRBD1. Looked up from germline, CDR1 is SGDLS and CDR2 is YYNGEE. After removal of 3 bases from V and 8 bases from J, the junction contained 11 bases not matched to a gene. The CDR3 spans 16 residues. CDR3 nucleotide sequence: TGTGCCAGCAGCGAGGCCGGGACAGGGGAGACGGATGAGCAGTTCTTC. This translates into CASSEAGTGETDEQFF.

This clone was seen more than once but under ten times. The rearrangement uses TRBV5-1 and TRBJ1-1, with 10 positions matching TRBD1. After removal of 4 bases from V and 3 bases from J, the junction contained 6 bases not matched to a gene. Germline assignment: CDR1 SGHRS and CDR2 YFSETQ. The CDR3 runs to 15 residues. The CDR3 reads CASSGGQGLDTEAFF. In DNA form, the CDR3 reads TGCGCCAGCAGCGGGGGACAGGGGCTCGACACTGAAGCTTTCTTT.

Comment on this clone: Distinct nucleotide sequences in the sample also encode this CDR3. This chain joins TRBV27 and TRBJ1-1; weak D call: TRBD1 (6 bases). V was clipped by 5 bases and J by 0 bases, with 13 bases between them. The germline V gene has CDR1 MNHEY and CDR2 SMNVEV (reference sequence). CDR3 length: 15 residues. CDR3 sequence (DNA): TGTGCCAGCAGTCCTTCGACAGGTCTGAACACTGAAGCTTTCTTT. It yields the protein CASSPSTGLNTEAFF.

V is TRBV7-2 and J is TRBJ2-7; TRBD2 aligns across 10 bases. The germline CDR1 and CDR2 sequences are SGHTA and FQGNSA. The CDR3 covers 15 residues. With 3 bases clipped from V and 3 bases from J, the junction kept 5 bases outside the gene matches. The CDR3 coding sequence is TGTGCCAGCAGCTTCACTAGCGGGATAGTCTACGAGCAGTACTTC. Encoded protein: CASSFTSGIVYEQYF.

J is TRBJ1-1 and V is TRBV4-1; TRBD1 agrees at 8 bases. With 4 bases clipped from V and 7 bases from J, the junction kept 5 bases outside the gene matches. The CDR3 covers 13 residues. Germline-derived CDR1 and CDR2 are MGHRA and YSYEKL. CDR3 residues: CASSPTGTGEAFF. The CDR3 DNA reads TGCGCCAGCAGCCCGACCGGGACAGGTGAAGCTTTCTTT.

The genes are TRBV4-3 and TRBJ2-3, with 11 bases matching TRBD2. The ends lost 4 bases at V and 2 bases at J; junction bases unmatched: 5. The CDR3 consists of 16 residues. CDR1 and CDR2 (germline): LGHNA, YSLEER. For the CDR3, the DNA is TGCGCCAGCAGCCTCGGGACTAGCGGCTACACAGATACGCAGTATTTT. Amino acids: CASSLGTSGYTDTQYF.

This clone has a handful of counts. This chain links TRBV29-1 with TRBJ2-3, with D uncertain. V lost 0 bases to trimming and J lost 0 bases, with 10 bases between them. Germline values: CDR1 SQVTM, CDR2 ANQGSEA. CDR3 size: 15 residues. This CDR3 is CSVEDFGESTDTQYF. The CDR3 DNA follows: TGCAGCGTTGAAGATTTCGGCGAAAGCACAGATACGCAGTATTTT.

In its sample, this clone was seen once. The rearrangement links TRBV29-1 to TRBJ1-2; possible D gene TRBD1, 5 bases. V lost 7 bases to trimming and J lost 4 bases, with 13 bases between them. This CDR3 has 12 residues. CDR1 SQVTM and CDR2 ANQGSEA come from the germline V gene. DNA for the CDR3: TGCAGCGACTTAGGGGCAGTCTATGGCTACACCTTC. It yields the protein CSDLGAVYGYTF.